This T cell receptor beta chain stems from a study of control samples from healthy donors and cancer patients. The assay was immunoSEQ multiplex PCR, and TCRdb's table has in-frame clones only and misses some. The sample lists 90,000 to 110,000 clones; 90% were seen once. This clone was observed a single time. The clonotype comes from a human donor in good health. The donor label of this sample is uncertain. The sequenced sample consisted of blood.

The CDR3 region is CASRQGQGSYNEQFF. The DNA of the CDR3 is TGCGCCAGCAGACAGGGACAGGGCTCCTACAATGAGCAGTTCTTC. V and J are TRBV10-2 and TRBJ2-1; the match to TRBD1 covers 9 bases. Germline-derived CDR1 and CDR2 are WSHSY and SAAADI. Unmatched junction bases numbered 3, after V lost 6 bases and J lost 0 bases. The CDR3 spans 15 residues.